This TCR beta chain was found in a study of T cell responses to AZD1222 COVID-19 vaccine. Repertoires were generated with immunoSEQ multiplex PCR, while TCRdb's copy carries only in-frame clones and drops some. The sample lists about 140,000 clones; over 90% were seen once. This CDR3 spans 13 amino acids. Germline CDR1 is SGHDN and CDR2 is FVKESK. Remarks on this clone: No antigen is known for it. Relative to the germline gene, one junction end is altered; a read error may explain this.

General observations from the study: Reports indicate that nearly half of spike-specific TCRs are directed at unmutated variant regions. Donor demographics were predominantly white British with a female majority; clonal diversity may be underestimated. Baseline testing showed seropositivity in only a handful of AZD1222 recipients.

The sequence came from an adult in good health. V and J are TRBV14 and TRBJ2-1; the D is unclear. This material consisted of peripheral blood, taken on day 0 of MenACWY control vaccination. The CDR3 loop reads CASSQVFYTEQFF. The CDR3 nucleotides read TGTGCCAGCAGCCAAGTCTTCTACACTGAGCAGTTCTTC.